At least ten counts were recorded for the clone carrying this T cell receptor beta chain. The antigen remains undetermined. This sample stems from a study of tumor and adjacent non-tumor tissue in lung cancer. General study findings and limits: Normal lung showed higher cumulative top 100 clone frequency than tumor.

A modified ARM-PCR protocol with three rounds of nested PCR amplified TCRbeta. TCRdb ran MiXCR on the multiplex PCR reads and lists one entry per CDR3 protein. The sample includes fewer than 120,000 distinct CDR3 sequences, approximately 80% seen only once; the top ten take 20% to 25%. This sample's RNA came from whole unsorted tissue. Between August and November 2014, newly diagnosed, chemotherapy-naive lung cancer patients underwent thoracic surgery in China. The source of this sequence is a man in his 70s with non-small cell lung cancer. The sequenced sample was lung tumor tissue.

The DNA for the CDR3 is TGTGCCAGCAGCTTGATCAGGGTGGAAACAGATACGCAGTATTTT. Its protein product is CASSLIRVETDTQYF. This sequence joins TRBV5-6 and TRBJ2-3; tentatively, D is TRBD1 (5 bases). This CDR3 comprises 15 residues. CDR1 is SGHDT, CDR2 YYEEEE, per germline. V gave up 1 base and J gave up 3 bases, with 12 bases separating them.